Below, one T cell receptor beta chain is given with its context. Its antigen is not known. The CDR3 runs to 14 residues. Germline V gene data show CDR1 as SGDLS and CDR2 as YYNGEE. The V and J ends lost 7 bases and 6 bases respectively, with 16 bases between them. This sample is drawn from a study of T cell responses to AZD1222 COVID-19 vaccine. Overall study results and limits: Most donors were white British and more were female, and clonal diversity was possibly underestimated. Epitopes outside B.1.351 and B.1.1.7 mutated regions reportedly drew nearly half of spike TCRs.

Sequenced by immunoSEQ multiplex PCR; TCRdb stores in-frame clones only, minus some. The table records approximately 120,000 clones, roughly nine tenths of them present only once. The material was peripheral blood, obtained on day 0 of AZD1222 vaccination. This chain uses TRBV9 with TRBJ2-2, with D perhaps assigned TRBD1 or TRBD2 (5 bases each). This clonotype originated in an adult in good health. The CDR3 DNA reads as TGTGCCAGCCGGCGATCAGGGAGCCCCGGGGAGCTGTTTTTT. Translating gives CASRRSGSPGELFF.